This T cell receptor (beta chain) originates from a study of monozygotic twins with inflammatory bowel disease. Points on this clonotype: Antigen: not known.

General observations from the study: Part of the variability in patient repertoires may have come from differing immunosuppressive treatments. Among the T cells, different subtypes could not be distinguished.

TCRalpha along with TCRbeta cDNA was subjected to two nested PCRs lasting 16 and 9 cycles. TCRdb re-analyzed the 5' RACE reads; it lists each CDR3 protein once, without DNA. The table for this sample gives approximately 140,000 distinct CDR3 sequences. The CDR3 consists of 12 residues. Per the germline V gene, CDR1 is SGHRS and CDR2 is YFSETQ. The authors isolated total RNA from whole blood without sorting T cells. The sequence was obtained from a human donor with ulcerative colitis or Crohn's disease, or a healthy co-twin of an affected twin (not recorded which). The chain uses TRBV5-1 and TRBJ1-2. The sequenced sample was blood. CDR3 in amino acids: CASSSGDYGYTF.